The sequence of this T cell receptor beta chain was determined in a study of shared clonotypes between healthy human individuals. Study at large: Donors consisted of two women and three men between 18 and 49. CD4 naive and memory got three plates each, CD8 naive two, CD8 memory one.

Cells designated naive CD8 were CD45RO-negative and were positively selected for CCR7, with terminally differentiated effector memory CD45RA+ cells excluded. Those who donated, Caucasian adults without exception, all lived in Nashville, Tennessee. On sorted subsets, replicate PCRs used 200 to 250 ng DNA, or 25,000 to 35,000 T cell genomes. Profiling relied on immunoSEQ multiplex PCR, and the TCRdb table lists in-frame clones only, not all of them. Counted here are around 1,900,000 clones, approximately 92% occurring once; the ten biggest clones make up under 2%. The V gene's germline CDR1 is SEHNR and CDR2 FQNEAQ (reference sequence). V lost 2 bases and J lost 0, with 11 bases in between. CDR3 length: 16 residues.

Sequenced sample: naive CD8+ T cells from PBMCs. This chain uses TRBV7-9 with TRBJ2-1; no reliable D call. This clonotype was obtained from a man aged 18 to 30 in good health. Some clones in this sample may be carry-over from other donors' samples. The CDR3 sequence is CASSLLVRSSYNEQFF. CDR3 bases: TGTGCCAGCAGCTTATTAGTACGAAGCTCCTACAATGAGCAGTTCTTC.